These 24 T cell receptor beta chains were all obtained from the same sample, sequenced in a study of T cell repertoires in cytomegalovirus infection. TCRdb reprocessed the reads via MiXCR and lists one record per CDR3 protein. The repertoire holds about 460,000 distinct CDR3 sequences, with approximately 11% as singletons. The sample was PBMCs. The source is a human donor in good health (CMV status not recorded). Some clones in this sample may be carry-over from other donors' samples.

This clonotype has ten or more counts. V usage is TRBV11-2 and J usage is TRBJ2-5, with 9 bases identical to TRBD1. J was trimmed by 3 bases and V by 4 bases; bases with no gene match: 12. This CDR3 is built from 17 residues. CDR1 SGHAT and CDR2 FQNNGV come from the germline V gene. CDR3 sequence: CASSYGVWTGAEETQYF. The DNA of the CDR3 is TGTGCCAGCAGCTATGGGGTGTGGACAGGGGCGGAAGAGACCCAGTACTTC. Looking up the rest from reference TRBV11-2 and TRBJ2-5 gives the full variable domain: EAGVAQSPRYKIIEKRQSVAFWCNPISGHATLYWYQQILGQGPKLLIQFQNNGVVDDSQLPKDRFSAERLKGVDSTLKIQPAKLEDSAVYLCASSYGVWTGAEETQYFGPGTRLLVL.

Ten or more counts support this clonotype. The genes are TRBV6-2 or TRBV6-3 and TRBJ2-6, with 7 bases lining up with TRBD2. Germline CDR1 reads MNHEY; CDR2 reads SVGEGT. The length of the CDR3 is 17 residues. The V segment lost 4 bases and the J segment 4 bases; nucleotides outside the gene matches: 10. In nucleotides, the CDR3 is TGTGCCAGCAGTTGGGGGGGTAGCGTATCAGGGGCCAACGTCCTGACTTTC. It encodes CASSWGGSVSGANVLTF.

This clonotype was seen ten or more times. CDR3 region: CASSVLAGVENEQFF. The CDR3 DNA sequence: TGCGCCAGCAGCGTGCTAGCGGGAGTTGAGAATGAGCAGTTCTTC. The rearrangement links TRBV5-1 to TRBJ2-1, with 10 nucleotides matching TRBD2. Trimming removed 4 bases from V and 7 bases from J; junction bases left unmatched: 8. The germline gives CDR1 SGHRS, CDR2 YFSETQ. The CDR3 contains 15 residues.

There are many counts of this clonotype. J is TRBJ1-4 and V is TRBV19; 8 bases fit TRBD1. The CDR3 has 14 amino acids. Germline loops: CDR1 LNHDA, CDR2 SQIVND (reference sequence). Trimming at V came to 5 bases and at J to 6 bases, leaving 5 bases not matched to a gene. The CDR3 protein is CASSDRGGDEKLFF. CDR3 nucleotides: TGTGCCAGTAGTGACAGGGGAGGGGATGAAAAACTGTTTTTT.

This sequence joins TRBV19 and TRBJ2-1; maybe TRBD1 (6 bases). V lost 6 bases, J lost 7 bases, and 10 bases lay in between. This CDR3 is built from 12 residues. Per germline, CDR1 LNHDA and CDR2 SQIVND (reference sequence). CDR3 protein: CASRQGMNEQFF. The CDR3, as DNA: TGTGCCAGTAGACAGGGTATGAATGAGCAGTTCTTC.

Ten or more counts support this clonotype. This chain links TRBV12-3 or TRBV12-4 with TRBJ2-7; 9 nucleotides align to TRBD2. With 5 bases clipped from V and 5 bases from J, the junction kept 10 bases outside the gene matches. The length of the CDR3 is 15 residues. CDR3 region: CASSTRVAGVHEQYF. CDR3 coding DNA: TGTGCCAGCAGTACCCGAGTAGCGGGAGTTCACGAGCAGTACTTC.

The chain links TRBV11-3 to TRBJ2-1, with TRBD2 identical over 8 bases. Germline CDR1 SGHNT, CDR2 YENEEA. This CDR3 is 18 amino acids long. V lost 4 bases to trimming and J lost 7 bases; unmatched junction nucleotides: 18. The CDR3 reads CASSSRKTSGRFRNEQFF. CDR3 sequence (DNA): TGTGCCAGCAGCTCTCGCAAAACTAGCGGCCGCTTCCGGAATGAGCAGTTCTTC.

The genes are TRBV24-1 and TRBJ1-4, with TRBD1 matching 7 bases. Germline V lookup: CDR1 KGHDR, CDR2 SFDVKD. After removal of 2 bases from V and 8 bases from J, the junction contained 7 bases not matched to a gene. The CDR3 has 15 residues. In DNA form, the CDR3 reads TGTGCCACCAGTGATTCGGGACAGATAAGCGAAAAACTGTTTTTT. It yields the protein CATSDSGQISEKLFF.

At least ten counts were recorded for this clonotype. This sequence joins TRBV7-3 and TRBJ1-2; D may be TRBD1 (5 bases). The germline V gene has CDR1 SGHTA and CDR2 FQGTGA. V lost 7 bases and J lost 6, with 15 bases in between. This CDR3 has 13 amino acids. The CDR3 DNA reads as TGTGCCAGCACCCCCGGGACGGATAATGGCTACACCTTC. This gives the protein CASTPGTDNGYTF.

There are many counts of this clonotype. J is TRBJ2-7 and V is TRBV2; 8 bases fit TRBD1. This CDR3 is built from 12 residues. Germline V CDR1 and CDR2: SNHLY, FYNNEI. Unmatched junction bases numbered 2, after V lost 7 bases and J lost 3 bases. The DNA of the CDR3 is TGTGCCAGCAAAGGACAGGGCTACGAGCAGTACTTC. Its protein product is CASKGQGYEQYF.

The chain carries TRBV12-3 or TRBV12-4 and TRBJ2-3, with D tentatively TRBD1 or TRBD2 (5 bases each). V dropped 6 bases and J dropped 5 bases, with 18 bases sitting between them. This CDR3 contains 15 residues. The CDR3 nucleotides are TGTGCCAGCAGCTCTACCGGGACCGGAGGAGATACGCAGTATTTT. Protein product: CASSSTGTGGDTQYF.

This clonotype was seen repeatedly, ten times or more. V is TRBV10-2 and J is TRBJ1-6, with 7 bases that match TRBD1. The CDR3 has 18 amino acids. Germline CDR1 WSHSY, CDR2 SAAADI. Unmatched junction bases numbered 10, after V lost 3 bases and J lost 2 bases. DNA of the CDR3: TGCGCCAGCAGTGAAGACGATGGCGGGACAGCCTATAATTCACCCCTCCACTTT. Protein sequence: CASSEDDGGTAYNSPLHF.

This clonotype appeared many times. The chain is built from TRBV6-5 and TRBJ2-6; TRBD2 might be the D (5 bases). This CDR3 comprises 16 residues. Germline V gene sequence: CDR1 MNHEY, CDR2 SVGAGI. The V end was cut by 0 bases, the J end by 2 bases, with 8 bases between. The CDR3 DNA sequence: TGTGCCAGCAGTTACTCGATCGGGGCTGGGGCCAACGTCCTGACTTTC. This translates into CASSYSIGAGANVLTF.

This clonotype has ten or more counts. The chain recombines TRBV29-1 with TRBJ2-3, with D hard to call. Germline loops: CDR1 SQVTM, CDR2 ANQGSEA. V was pared by 0 bases and J by 4 bases, with 8 bases between. This CDR3 contains 13 residues. Here the CDR3 reads CSVEEHHPDTQYF. The CDR3 DNA follows: TGCAGCGTTGAAGAGCATCACCCAGATACGCAGTATTTT.

This clonotype was seen ten or more times. The genes are TRBV7-2 and TRBJ2-1, with TRBD1 as a possible D gene (6 bases). Germline V CDR1 and CDR2: SGHTA, FQGNSA. Between the trimmed V and J ends, which lost 6 bases and 3 bases, there was a span of 15 bases. This CDR3 region has 15 residues. The DNA of the CDR3 is TGTGCCAGCAGAGGACCGGGACAAAGCTACAATGAGCAGTTCTTC. It yields the protein CASRGPGQSYNEQFF. The entire variable domain, with the rest obtained from reference TRBV7-2 and TRBJ2-1, is as follows: GAGVSQSPSNKVTEKGKDVELRCDPISGHTALYWYRQSLGQGLEFLIYFQGNSAPDKSGLPSDRFSAERTGGSVSTLTIQRTQQEDSAVYLCASRGPGQSYNEQFFGPGTRLTVL.

This clonotype occurred many times. The chain employs TRBV6-1 and TRBJ1-4; the match to TRBD1 covers 8 bases. The trim removed 4 bases at V and 6 bases at J, leaving 1 base unmatched. Germline V lookup: CDR1 MNHNS, CDR2 SASEGT. There are 13 residues in the CDR3. CDR3 residues: CASSVQGDEKLFF. CDR3 sequence (DNA): TGTGCCAGCAGTGTACAGGGGGATGAAAAACTGTTTTTT.

This clonotype was recorded many times. The chain employs TRBV7-2 and TRBJ1-4, with D possibly matching TRBD1 (6 bases). Trimming pared 2 bases from V and 0 bases from J, leaving 10 bases between. Germline values: CDR1 SGHTA, CDR2 FQGNSA. The length of the CDR3 is 16 residues. CDR3 loop: CASSLRTAATNEKLFF. DNA of the CDR3: TGTGCCAGCAGCTTAAGGACAGCTGCAACTAATGAAAAACTGTTTTTT.

This clonotype has a handful of counts. CDR3 in DNA: TGCAGTGCTAGAGATCGTCGGGTAGCGGGGGTCGGAGAGCTGTTTTTT. Protein: CSARDRRVAGVGELFF. The J gene is TRBJ2-2, the V gene TRBV20-1; TRBD2 matches at 9 bases. Losses at the gene ends were 0 bases for V and 11 bases for J; bases not matched to a gene: 13. Germline CDR1 DFQATT, CDR2 SNEGSKA (reference sequence). The CDR3 runs to 16 residues.

This clonotype was picked up many times. The rearrangement links TRBV20-1 to TRBJ2-3; TRBD2 agrees at 12 bases. Germline CDR1 DFQATT, CDR2 SNEGSKA (reference sequence). V lost 0 bases to trimming and J lost 1 base; unmatched junction nucleotides: 5. The CDR3 totals 17 residues. The CDR3 nucleotides are TGCAGTGCTAGAGATCCCCGGACTAGCGGGGGCACAGATACGCAGTATTTT. Amino acids: CSARDPRTSGGTDTQYF.

This clonotype was found many times. The chain combines TRBV7-2 with TRBJ2-5; D not certain. Germline V gene data show CDR1 as SGHTA and CDR2 as FQGNSA. The V end lost 5 bases, the J end lost 5 bases, and 18 bases lay between the germline ends. This CDR3 region has 15 residues. CDR3 residues: CASSLEILGWETQYF. DNA for the CDR3: TGTGCCAGCAGCCTCGAAATCCTGGGCTGGGAGACCCAGTACTTC.

This clonotype was found many times. This chain uses TRBV25-1 with TRBJ1-1; 8 positions match TRBD1. Germline trimming cut 10 bases from V and 0 bases from J; bases unmatched to any gene: 4. The germline gives CDR1 MGHDK, CDR2 SYGVNS. The CDR3 extends over 13 amino acids. CDR3 protein: CATMTGVNTEAFF. The CDR3 DNA is TGTGCCACCATGACAGGGGTGAACACTGAAGCTTTCTTT.

This clonotype was detected ten times or more. V usage is TRBV28 and J usage is TRBJ2-1, with a tentative D call TRBD2 (5 bases). This CDR3 comprises 15 residues. CDR1 is MDHEN, CDR2 SYDVKM, per germline. V dropped 4 bases and J dropped 8 bases, with 18 bases sitting between them. As DNA, the CDR3 is TGTGCCAGCAGTTCCTGGAGTGCGGGTGATTATGAGCAGTTCTTC. Its translation is CASSSWSAGDYEQFF. Combining the CDR3 with reference TRBV28 and TRBJ2-1 gives the whole variable domain DVKVTQSSRYLVKRTGEKVFLECVQDMDHENMFWYRQDPGLGLRLIYFSYDVKMKEKGDIPEGYSVSREKKERFSLILESASTNQTSMYLCASSSWSAGDYEQFFGPGTRLTVL.

This clonotype was counted a few times. The chain uses TRBV29-1 and TRBJ1-2, with 8 bases fitting TRBD1. J gave up 4 bases and V 5 bases, and 18 bases lay outside the gene matches. CDR1 is SQVTM and CDR2 is ANQGSEA in the germline V gene. The CDR3 has 17 residues. The CDR3 spells CSVKPDREQTTSYGYTF. The CDR3 DNA is TGCAGCGTTAAACCGGACAGGGAACAAACAACCTCCTATGGCTACACCTTC.

The rearrangement links TRBV20-1 to TRBJ2-7, with D perhaps matching TRBD1 (5 bases). Germline lookup yields CDR1 DFQATT and CDR2 SNEGSKA (reference sequence). V lost 0 bases to trimming and J lost 5 bases, with 14 bases between them. This CDR3 is built from 14 residues. CDR3 region: CSARDGQGFNEQYF. The CDR3 DNA sequence: TGCAGTGCTAGAGATGGTCAGGGTTTCAACGAGCAGTACTTC.